The source of this TCR beta chain is a study of shared clonotypes between healthy human individuals (dated by TCRdb to about 2020). As for the study more broadly: Three men and two women, aged 18 to 49 years, made up the cohort. Blood TCR repertoires of five healthy adults were deeply sequenced to estimate repertoire size and the extent of clonotype sharing between individuals. To increase sequencing depth and limit assay-specific biases, TCR repertoire library preparation and sequencing were carried out by different laboratories using diverse techniques. Leukapheresis yielded between about 0.94 and 9.5 billion PBMCs per donor. What the work shows at the level of the full study, not this receptor alone: Because the study included only a small number of donors, the genetic and exposure-history diversity represented was limited. Sampling was limited to blood, and TCR repertoires in tissue likely differ from TCR repertoires in blood. Pairwise subsampling led to the expectation that sequencing depth would affect the degree of clonotype sharing among donors.

The CDR3, from cysteine to phenylalanine, totals 16 residues. The only DNA kept is the CDR3, 48 bases in frame from the first base. The germline V end is reduced by 5 bases and the J end by 4 bases; junction bases left unmatched: 13. Taken from the germline V gene, the CDR1 and CDR2 loops are WSHSY and SAAADI. About this clone itself: Its target antigen remains unknown. It has no much larger one-base neighbor in the sample; base qualities were not kept.

Healthy HIV-negative adults with no recently reported acute infections or vaccinations were included as donors. All donors were Caucasian adults living in Nashville, Tennessee, USA. For unsorted samples, tens of millions of PBMCs were counted, and genomic DNA was extracted using the QIAamp DNA Blood Mini kit. After blood collection by leukapheresis, PBMCs were isolated using Ficoll-Histopaque density gradient centrifugation and then cryopreserved in the vapor phase of liquid nitrogen. Using the deep immunoSEQ assay, multiplex PCR amplified TCR CDR3 regions from genomic DNA. Extracted genomic DNA from each cell subset was distributed evenly across all wells of several immunoSEQ 96-well plates, and each plate was treated as a replicate. For unsorted PBMC, each replicate PCR was loaded with approximately 330 ng genomic DNA, equivalent to about 33,000 T cell genomes. Unsorted PBMC genomic DNA was sequenced across ten immunoSEQ deep assay plates. Purified libraries were measured with a Qubit 3.0 fluorometer, size-checked on a Bioanalyzer 2100, and measured again with the KAPA Library Quantification kit. Every immunoSEQ 96-well plate was sequenced on a dedicated single-read 150-cycle Illumina NextSeq 550 flow cell. The study's own analysis went as follows. Because the immunoSEQ output held only junctional sequences and lacked quality scores, the filtering could not match the filtering applied to full-length reads. To assign V/J genes and CDR3, sequences were annotated using PyIR, a Python wrapper for IgBLAST v1.9, with IMGT germline references. Reads with weak V/J assignments (E-value above 1e-6), missing CDR3, stop codons, out-of-frame junctions, or ambiguous translated residues were removed. V3J clonotypes were defined as sequences sharing an identical inferred V gene, J gene, and CDR3 amino acid sequence. Percentage overlap between repertoires was calculated by dividing the number of shared unique clonotypes by the size of the smaller repertoire. Richness of each repertoire was evaluated using RTK rarefaction, the Chao1 estimator, and Recon v2.1 estimates of unobserved clonotypes. Imported from immuneACCESS, the table was reduced by TCRdb to in-frame sequences with V and J called. These copies leave out some clones; in studies compared against another copy, an unresolved V gene accounts for under half, and the cause of the remainder is not known. V and J calls and clone size are as listed in that table; D and trimming were resolved from the DNA. The sample table holds about 490,000 clones, of which around three quarters were seen once. The ten largest clones represent about an eighth of the sample.

Source material: PBMCs. The clonotype comes from a woman between 35 and 50 years old in good health. Some clones in this sample may be carry-over from other donors' samples. The chain employs TRBV10-2 and TRBJ1-1; TRBD1 aligns with 7 central bases. The nucleotides are TGCGCCAGCAGTTATGACTTAAAAAGGGGGCTCACTGAAGCTTTCTTT. The encoded protein is CASSYDLKRGLTEAFF.